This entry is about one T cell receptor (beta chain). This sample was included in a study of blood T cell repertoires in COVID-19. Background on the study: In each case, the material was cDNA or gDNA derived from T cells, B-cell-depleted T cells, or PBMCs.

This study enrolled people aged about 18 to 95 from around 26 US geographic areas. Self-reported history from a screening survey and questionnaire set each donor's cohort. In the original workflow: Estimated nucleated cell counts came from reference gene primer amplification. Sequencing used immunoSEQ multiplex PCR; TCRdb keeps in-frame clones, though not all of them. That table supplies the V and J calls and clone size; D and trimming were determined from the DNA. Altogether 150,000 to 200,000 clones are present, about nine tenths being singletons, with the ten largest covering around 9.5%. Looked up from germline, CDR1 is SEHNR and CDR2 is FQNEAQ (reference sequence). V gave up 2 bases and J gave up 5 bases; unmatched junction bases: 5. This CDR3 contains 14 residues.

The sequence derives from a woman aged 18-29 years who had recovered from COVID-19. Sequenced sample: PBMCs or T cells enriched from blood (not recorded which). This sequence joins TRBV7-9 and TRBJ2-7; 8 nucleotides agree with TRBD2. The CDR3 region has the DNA TGTGCCAGCAGCTTATGGGAGCGGGAGAACGAGCAGTACTTC. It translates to CASSLWERENEQYF.